The 30 T cell receptor beta chains below all came from one sample that was sequenced in a study of blood T cell repertoires in COVID-19. The method was immunoSEQ multiplex PCR; TCRdb's version includes in-frame clones alone and lacks a portion of them. The table includes 300,000 to 450,000 clones, roughly 80% detected once. The source material was peripheral blood. These receptors were collected from a human donor with acute or convalescent COVID-19. The donor label of this sample is uncertain.

This chain uses TRBV12-3 or TRBV12-4 with TRBJ1-1, with D perhaps matching TRBD1 (6 bases). V lost 3 bases to trimming and J lost 11 bases, with 16 bases between them. This CDR3 region has 13 residues. The CDR3 is CASSLYRGGRAFF. Written as DNA, the CDR3 is TGTGCCAGCAGTTTGTACCGCGGGGGGCGGGCTTTCTTT.

To note about this clone: One end of the junction varies from germline; a read error may be responsible. This sequence joins TRBV6-1 and TRBJ1-2; D might be TRBD1 (6 bases). This CDR3 contains 13 residues. Germline assignment: CDR1 MNHNS and CDR2 SASEGT. CDR3 region: CASREGPGVGYTF. In nucleotides, the CDR3 is TGTGCCAGCAGGGAAGGACCAGGGGTCGGCTACACCTTC.

The genes are TRBV5-4 and TRBJ2-1, with TRBD2 identical over 11 bases. The CDR3 extends over 16 amino acids. The V gene's germline CDR1 is SGHNT and CDR2 YYREEE (reference sequence). V lost 3 bases, J lost 8 bases, and 10 bases stayed unmatched. CDR3 loop: CASSSPTSGSWDEQFF. DNA of the CDR3: TGTGCCAGCAGCTCACCAACTAGCGGGAGCTGGGATGAGCAGTTCTTC.

The V and J genes are TRBV10-2 and TRBJ2-7; 11 bases map to TRBD1. V lost 0 bases, J lost 6 bases, and 7 bases stayed unmatched. Germline V gives CDR1 WSHSY, CDR2 SAAADI. The CDR3 covers 16 residues. CDR3 nucleotide sequence: TGCGCCAGCAGTGAGTCCGTGAAGGGACAGGGGGGCGAGCAGTACTTC. Protein: CASSESVKGQGGEQYF.

The chain is built from TRBV14 and TRBJ2-7; 9 bases match TRBD2. CDR3 length equals 15 residues. Germline V CDR1 and CDR2: SGHDN, FVKESK. V shed 4 bases and J 6 bases; nucleotides not matched to a gene: 10. The CDR3 is CASSRAGGPLSEQYF. The CDR3 DNA sequence: TGTGCCAGCAGCCGGGCGGGGGGGCCACTCTCCGAGCAGTACTTC.

The chain links TRBV6-1 to TRBJ1-1; D gene unclear. The CDR3 runs 16 residues. V was pared by 0 bases and J by 0 bases, with 11 bases between. CDR1 is MNHNS and CDR2 is SASEGT in the germline V gene. The CDR3 reads CASSEANWQMNTEAFF. CDR3 DNA: TGTGCCAGCAGTGAAGCGAATTGGCAGATGAACACTGAAGCTTTCTTT.

The chain combines TRBV14 with TRBJ1-6, with D unclear. Between the trimmed V and J ends, which lost 1 base and 7 bases, there was a span of 5 bases. Germline CDR1 SGHDN, CDR2 FVKESK. The CDR3 covers 13 residues. The CDR3 reads CASSQGRNSPLHF. DNA of the CDR3: TGTGCCAGCAGCCAAGGCCGGAATTCACCCCTCCACTTT.

J is TRBJ2-1 and V is TRBV24-1; 8 nucleotides line up with TRBD1. The junction had 7 bases not matched to a gene; V was cut back by 3 bases and J by 7 bases. CDR1 KGHDR and CDR2 SFDVKD come from the germline V gene. The CDR3 contains 15 residues. Here the CDR3 reads CATSDPRQGRNEQFF. CDR3 nucleotides: TGTGCCACCAGTGATCCGAGACAGGGGAGGAATGAGCAGTTCTTC.

The J gene is TRBJ2-7, the V gene TRBV30; 9 bases agree with TRBD1. The length of the CDR3 is 15 residues. CDR1 and CDR2 from the germline V gene are GTSNPN and SVGIG (reference sequence). The trim removed 4 bases at V and 4 bases at J, leaving 11 bases unmatched. The CDR3 sequence: CAWIVSGTGSYEQYF. The CDR3 DNA is TGTGCCTGGATCGTTTCGGGGACAGGGAGTTACGAGCAGTACTTC.

The chain is built from TRBV14 and TRBJ2-3; D is possibly TRBD2 (6 bases). Deletions cut 0 bases from V and 9 bases from J, with 7 bases between. The CDR3 covers 12 residues. Germline CDR1 and CDR2: SGHDN and FVKESK. CDR3 bases: TGTGCCAGCAGCCAAGACGGGAGAACGCAGTATTTT. As protein: CASSQDGRTQYF.

As regards this clone: This CDR3 is also generated by other DNA sequences in the sample. This chain joins TRBV28 and TRBJ1-3; D is perhaps TRBD1 (6 bases). Germline V gives CDR1 MDHEN, CDR2 SYDVKM. CDR3 size: 14 residues. The V and J ends lost 6 bases and 4 bases respectively, with 13 bases between them. Here the CDR3 DNA reads TGTGCCAGCAGCACTACAGGGAGAGGAAACACCATATATTTT. Translated, it gives CASSTTGRGNTIYF.

This chain uses TRBV20-1 with TRBJ1-2, with 8 bases lining up with TRBD1. CDR1 and CDR2 (germline): DFQATT, SNEGSKA (reference sequence). The CDR3 consists of 11 residues. The CDR3 loop reads CRADRAGGYTF. The CDR3 nucleotides read TGCAGGGCGGACAGGGCAGGTGGCTACACCTTC.

The chain has TRBV6-4 and TRBJ2-5, with D possibly TRBD2 on 5 matching bases. Germline values: CDR1 MRHNA, CDR2 SNTAGT. The CDR3 has 13 amino acids. V lost 6 bases and J 7 bases, leaving 15 bases between the germline ends. The CDR3 DNA reads as TGTGCCAGCAGCTGGAGGCTTCCTCGGACCCAGTACTTC. Its protein product is CASSWRLPRTQYF.

This clone was seen a few times. This chain joins TRBV5-1 and TRBJ1-2; TRBD1 might be the D (6 bases). V was pared by 3 bases and J by 4 bases, with 16 bases between. The CDR3 is 15 amino acids. Germline lookup yields CDR1 SGHRS and CDR2 YFSETQ. CDR3 DNA sequence: TGCGCCAGCAGCTCGGACAGAGTAGACCTCTATGGCTACACCTTC. Its translation: CASSSDRVDLYGYTF. The variable domain in full, with the rest retrieved from reference TRBV5-1 and TRBJ1-2, is KAGVTQTPRYLIKTRGQQVTLSCSPISGHRSVSWYQQTPGQGLQFLFEYFSETQRNKGNFPGRFSGRQFSNSRSEMNVSTLELGDSALYLCASSSDRVDLYGYTFGSGTRLTVV.

V is TRBV7-8 and J is TRBJ1-3, with a tentative D call TRBD1 (6 bases). From germline, CDR1 is SGHVS and CDR2 FQNEAQ. The CDR3 has 15 residues. Trimming pared 5 bases from V and 2 bases from J, leaving 13 bases between. The CDR3: CASSQLGGPGNTIYF. CDR3 nucleotide sequence: TGTGCCAGCAGCCAACTCGGGGGGCCTGGAAACACCATATATTTT.

This clone was seen a few times. DNA for the CDR3: TGTGCCAGCAGCTTAGAAAGGACAGGGAAAGGAAATTCACCCCTCCACTTT. It yields the protein CASSLERTGKGNSPLHF. The genes are TRBV7-9 and TRBJ1-6; TRBD1 agrees at 8 bases. This CDR3 is built from 17 residues. J lost 7 bases, V lost 1 base, and 9 bases had no gene match. From germline, CDR1 is SEHNR and CDR2 FQNEAQ (reference sequence). The full variable domain, completed using reference TRBV7-9 and TRBJ1-6, is DTGVSQNPRHKITKRGQNVTFRCDPISEHNRLYWYRQTLGQGPEFLTYFQNEAQLEKSRLLSDRFSAERPKGSFSTLEIQRTEQGDSAMYLCASSLERTGKGNSPLHFGNGTRLTVT.

The rearrangement links TRBV5-6 to TRBJ1-2; D not certain. Trimming left V 0 bases short and J 3 bases short, with 9 bases between. The CDR3 is 14 amino acids. CDR1 and CDR2 (germline): SGHDT, YYEEEE. Here the CDR3 reads CASSLVSLDYGYTF. CDR3 DNA sequence: TGTGCCAGCAGCTTGGTTTCGTTAGACTATGGCTACACCTTC.

This clone was counted only a few times. J is TRBJ2-5 and V is TRBV29-1; 7 bases align to TRBD1. Trimming cost V 8 bases and J 2 bases; bases outside gene matches: 5. This CDR3 is 12 amino acids long. Germline CDR1 and CDR2: SQVTM and ANQGSEA. The CDR3 DNA reads as TGCAGCACTCGACAGGGACAAGAGACCCAGTACTTC. This encodes CSTRQGQETQYF.

This clone was recorded once. V gene TRBV7-9 combines with J gene TRBJ2-7; 7 bases fit TRBD1. After removal of 5 bases from V and 3 bases from J, the junction contained 4 bases not matched to a gene. The CDR3 contains 13 residues. Germline CDR1 SEHNR, CDR2 FQNEAQ (reference sequence). CDR3 sequence reads: CASSTGQVYEQYF. The CDR3 DNA reads TGTGCCAGCAGCACCGGACAGGTCTACGAGCAGTACTTC.

The J gene is TRBJ2-2, the V gene TRBV19; TRBD1 might be the D (7 bases). The CDR3 is 16 residues long. Germline values: CDR1 LNHDA, CDR2 SQIVND (reference sequence). V lost 4 bases and J lost 4, with 16 bases in between. The CDR3 here is CASSRAGGMATGELFF. The DNA of the CDR3 is TGTGCCAGTAGTAGAGCAGGGGGGATGGCCACCGGGGAGCTGTTTTTT. The complete variable domain, with remaining parts taken from reference TRBV19 and TRBJ2-2, reads DGGITQSPKYLFRKEGQNVTLSCEQNLNHDAMYWYRQDPGQGLRLIYYSQIVNDFQKGDIAEGYSVSREKKESFPLTVTSAQKNPTAFYLCASSRAGGMATGELFFGEGSRLTVL.

The V call is TRBV9, the J call TRBJ2-5; a possible D gene is TRBD2 (6 bases). The length of the CDR3 is 15 residues. Germline assignment: CDR1 SGDLS and CDR2 YYNGEE. Trimming stripped 4 bases from V and 1 base from J, with 14 bases between. In nucleotides, the CDR3 is TGTGCCAGCAGCCCTAGCGACTACCCCCAAGAGACCCAGTACTTC. Encoded protein: CASSPSDYPQETQYF.

The CDR3 DNA reads as TGCAGCGTCCGGGAAGGACGGTACACTGAAGCTTTCTTT. Protein: CSVREGRYTEAFF. The chain combines TRBV29-1 with TRBJ1-1; D gene unclear. Trimming pared 6 bases from V and 3 bases from J, leaving 14 bases between. The CDR3 has 13 residues. Germline CDR1 reads SQVTM; CDR2 reads ANQGSEA.

The chain employs TRBV6-1 and TRBJ1-1; D might be TRBD1 (6 bases). Per germline, CDR1 MNHNS and CDR2 SASEGT. CDR3 length equals 17 residues. The ends were cut back, 3 bases at V and 4 bases at J, with 21 bases in the middle. In DNA, the CDR3 is TGTGCCAGCAGTGATTTCGGCAGGGGCGGAGTGGTCACTGAAGCTTTCTTT. Translating gives CASSDFGRGGVVTEAFF.

This rearrangement joins TRBV6-2 or TRBV6-3 to TRBJ1-6; 8 nucleotides line up with TRBD1. CDR1 MNHEY and CDR2 SVGEGT come from the germline V gene. The CDR3 is made up of 15 amino acids. With 6 bases clipped from V and 11 bases from J, the junction kept 12 bases outside the gene matches. The CDR3 region is CASRYLGQGSAPLHF. The DNA of the CDR3 is TGTGCCAGCAGATACCTAGGACAGGGATCTGCACCCCTCCACTTT.

V usage is TRBV7-9 and J usage is TRBJ2-1; tentatively, D is TRBD2 (6 bases). V lost 5 bases and J lost 8, with 10 bases in between. The CDR3 has 12 residues. The V gene's germline CDR1 is SEHNR and CDR2 FQNEAQ (reference sequence). CDR3 protein: CASSGTYDEQFF. The DNA of the CDR3 is TGTGCCAGCAGCGGGACTTACGATGAGCAGTTCTTC.

The V and J genes are TRBV5-1 and TRBJ2-1; 11 bases are shared with TRBD2. The trim removed 0 bases at V and 7 bases at J, leaving 27 bases unmatched. The germline gives CDR1 SGHRS, CDR2 YFSETQ. This CDR3 comprises 23 residues. CDR3 amino acids: CASSLDPQLAGERWTLGRNEQFF. The CDR3, as DNA: TGCGCCAGCAGCTTGGACCCTCAACTAGCGGGAGAGAGATGGACCTTGGGGAGGAATGAGCAGTTCTTC.

V and J are TRBV7-6 and TRBJ2-7; TRBD2 agrees at 9 bases. Germline V gene data show CDR1 as SGHVS and CDR2 as FNYEAQ. After removal of 1 base from V and 0 bases from J, the junction contained 4 bases not matched to a gene. The CDR3 loop spans 16 amino acids. The CDR3 spells CASSLVAGDLSYEQYF. CDR3 in DNA: TGTGCCAGCAGCTTAGTAGCGGGAGACCTCTCCTACGAGCAGTACTTC.

The chain recombines TRBV5-1 with TRBJ1-5, with D perhaps matching TRBD1 (5 bases). In germline, CDR1 is SGHRS, CDR2 YFSETQ. Trimming removed 3 bases from V and 7 bases from J, with 11 bases in between. The CDR3 contains 13 residues. CDR3 in DNA: TGCGCCAGCAGCTCTTTGGGGGGGCAGCCCCAGCATTTT. Its translation: CASSSLGGQPQHF. Full variable domain (remainder filled in from reference TRBV5-1 and TRBJ1-5): KAGVTQTPRYLIKTRGQQVTLSCSPISGHRSVSWYQQTPGQGLQFLFEYFSETQRNKGNFPGRFSGRQFSNSRSEMNVSTLELGDSALYLCASSSLGGQPQHFGDGTRLSIL.

The chain couples TRBV10-3 to TRBJ1-4; TRBD1 might be the D (5 bases). Trimming took off 4 bases at V and 8 bases at J, with 14 bases between the two ends. The CDR3 has 14 residues. The V gene's germline CDR1 is ENHRY and CDR2 SYGVKD. For the CDR3, the DNA is TGTGCCATCAGTGCGGACGGGGGGAAAGAAAAACTGTTTTTT. It specifies CAISADGGKEKLFF.

This clone turned up a few times. This chain uses TRBV14 with TRBJ2-5; 15 bases line up with TRBD2. This CDR3 contains 15 residues. The V gene's germline CDR1 is SGHDN and CDR2 FVKESK. Trimming took 4 bases from V and 5 from J; bases not matched to a gene: 2. The CDR3 sequence: CASSRGLAGGETQYF. The CDR3 DNA is TGTGCCAGCAGCCGAGGACTAGCGGGGGGGGAGACCCAGTACTTC.